This section outlines one T cell receptor beta chain sequence together with its context. What it recognizes is unknown. Assay used: immunoSEQ multiplex PCR; TCRdb lists only in-frame clones, some missing. The profile shows 75,000 to 85,000 clones, roughly 85% of them singletons. The data stem from a study of T cell responses to AZD1222 COVID-19 vaccine. Whole-study results and caveats: Donors in the cohort were predominantly white British and more often female, and clonal diversity was possibly underestimated.

The specimen was peripheral blood, collected 28 days after the second AZD1222 dose. The TCR comes from an adult who received the AZD1222 COVID-19 vaccine.

The CDR3 DNA sequence: TGCGCCAGCAGCCAAGGTCCCGGACTAGCGGGCTCCTACGAGCAGTACTTC. It codes for CASSQGPGLAGSYEQYF. This chain uses TRBV4-3 with TRBJ2-7; 11 bases are shared with TRBD2. V was clipped by 1 base and J by 0 bases; unmatched bases: 5. Germline assignment: CDR1 LGHNA and CDR2 YSLEER. This CDR3 comprises 17 residues.